These 9 T cell receptor beta chains were sequenced from one sample in a study of CD8+CD57+ T cells in acquired aplastic anemia. The TCR beta profiling, which covered VDJ combination and CDR3 sequence, was carried out using genomic DNA as the template. Via MiXCR, TCRdb re-called the reads, giving one row per CDR3 protein. This sample yields 150,000 to 200,000 distinct CDR3 sequences, of which 55% to 70% are seen a single time; less than 55% belongs to the top ten. Sequenced material: sorted CD4+, CD8+, or CD8+CD57+ T cells (not recorded which) from PBMCs. Source of these receptors: a human donor in good health.

This chain uses TRBV24-1 with TRBJ1-2, with a tentative D call TRBD1 (5 bases). Germline CDR1 and CDR2: KGHDR and SFDVKD. The germline V and J ends were trimmed by 7 bases and 3 bases, with 14 bases remaining between them. CDR3 length: 14 amino acids. The CDR3 loop reads CATRTAGPHYGYTF. The CDR3 coding sequence is TGTGCCACCAGGACCGCGGGACCTCACTATGGCTACACCTTC.

The chain employs TRBV19 and TRBJ2-5, with TRBD2 matching over 11 bases. V dropped 6 bases and J dropped 4; count of bases not matched to a gene: 4. CDR3 length: 14 residues. Germline CDR1 reads LNHDA; CDR2 reads SQIVND (reference sequence). CDR3 region: CASSRGLAGETQYF. In DNA form, the CDR3 reads TGTGCCAGTAGCAGAGGACTAGCGGGAGAGACCCAGTACTTC. The complete variable domain, with remaining parts taken from reference TRBV19 and TRBJ2-5, reads DGGITQSPKYLFRKEGQNVTLSCEQNLNHDAMYWYRQDPGQGLRLIYYSQIVNDFQKGDIAEGYSVSREKKESFPLTVTSAQKNPTAFYLCASSRGLAGETQYFGPGTRLLVL.

The chain employs TRBV7-9 and TRBJ1-3, with TRBD1 identical over 8 bases. Germline V lookup: CDR1 SEHNR, CDR2 FQNEAQ (reference sequence). Trimming cost V 5 bases and J 8 bases; bases outside gene matches: 5. The CDR3 contains 13 residues. In DNA form, the CDR3 reads TGTGCCAGCAGCCCCGGACAGGGAGACACCATATATTTT. This codes for CASSPGQGDTIYF.

This clonotype was detected a few times. The rearrangement uses TRBV6-5 and TRBJ2-5, with 7 positions matching TRBD2. The V and J ends lost 7 bases and 1 base, in that order; junction bases with no gene match: 15. CDR1 is MNHEY and CDR2 is SVGAGI in the germline V gene. The CDR3 extends over 17 amino acids. The CDR3 protein is CASKLEGTGTTQETQYF. The DNA for the CDR3 is TGTGCCAGCAAATTGGAGGGGACCGGGACTACCCAAGAGACCCAGTACTTC.

This clonotype was seen a few times. J is TRBJ1-1 and V is TRBV20-1; D is ambiguous. Germline V gene sequence: CDR1 DFQATT, CDR2 SNEGSKA (reference sequence). The V end lost 6 bases, the J end lost 0 bases, and 8 bases lay between the germline ends. The CDR3 spans 12 residues. The CDR3 nucleotides read TGCAGTGCCCAAACAGTGAACACTGAAGCTTTCTTT. Its protein is CSAQTVNTEAFF.

The chain has TRBV24-1 and TRBJ2-1; 9 nucleotides match TRBD1. V trimming: 4 bases; J trimming: 2 bases; junction bases outside the gene matches: 5. Germline lookup yields CDR1 KGHDR and CDR2 SFDVKD. The CDR3 extends over 16 amino acids. CDR3 region: CATSDRTGVPYNEQFF. Here the CDR3 DNA reads TGTGCCACCAGTGACCGGACAGGGGTCCCCTACAATGAGCAGTTCTTC.

The chain employs TRBV7-9 and TRBJ1-1; D ambiguous. V lost 4 bases and J lost 0, with 9 bases in between. The V gene's germline CDR1 is SEHNR and CDR2 FQNEAQ (reference sequence). The CDR3 loop spans 14 amino acids. The CDR3 coding sequence is TGTGCCAGCAGCTCCCGCAGGATGAACACTGAAGCTTTCTTT. Translation: CASSSRRMNTEAFF.

This clonotype was seen more than once but under ten times. The genes are TRBV5-1 and TRBJ1-2; perhaps TRBD1 as D (5 bases). Looked up from germline, CDR1 is SGHRS and CDR2 is YFSETQ. The CDR3 runs to 14 residues. V was clipped by 6 bases and J by 2 bases, with 14 bases between them. CDR3 in amino acids: CASTGRGDNYGYTF. DNA of the CDR3: TGCGCCAGCACTGGCCGGGGGGACAACTATGGCTACACCTTC.

This clonotype showed up many times. The chain employs TRBV5-6 and TRBJ1-1; maybe TRBD1 (6 bases). CDR3 length: 15 amino acids. The ends were cut back, 4 bases at V and 4 bases at J, with 17 bases in the middle. Per germline, CDR1 SGHDT and CDR2 YYEEEE. The CDR3 sequence is CASSKNRDWGTEAFF. CDR3 DNA: TGTGCCAGCAGCAAGAACAGGGATTGGGGCACTGAAGCTTTCTTT.